The present T cell receptor (beta chain) was sequenced within a study of blood T cell repertoires in COVID-19. The wider study: There were acute and convalescent COVID-19 samples, and they came from the United States, Italy and Spain. T cells, B-cell-depleted T cells, or PBMCs supplied cDNA or gDNA.

Methods used by the authors: Amplified reference gene primers provided the basis for estimating nucleated cell counts. The protocol was immunoSEQ multiplex PCR, while the TCRdb copy is restricted to in-frame clones and leaves out a portion. The V and J calls and clone size are taken from that table; D and trimming were inferred from the DNA. This table has under 150,000 clones, 75% to 85% appearing once. The CDR3 contains 15 residues. Germline assignment: CDR1 GTSNPN and CDR2 SVGIG (reference sequence). The junction had 8 bases not matched to a gene; V was cut back by 0 bases and J by 7 bases. The clonotype comes from a human donor with acute or convalescent COVID-19. The donor label of this sample is uncertain. The rearrangement links TRBV30 to TRBJ1-4; 7 nucleotides line up with TRBD1. What was sequenced was peripheral blood. The CDR3 sequence is CAWSVRYRGGEKLFF. In DNA form, the CDR3 reads TGTGCCTGGAGTGTACGGTACAGGGGAGGTGAAAAACTGTTTTTT.